This T cell receptor (beta chain) was found in a study of blood T cell repertoires in COVID-19. Study as a whole: The United States, Italy and Spain provided the acute and convalescent COVID-19 samples. The cDNA or gDNA used as material had been derived from T cells, B-cell-depleted T cells, or PBMCs.

Original methodology: For nucleated cells, counts were estimated from reference gene primer amplification. Only in-frame clones appear in the TCRdb table, and some are missing; sequencing was by immunoSEQ multiplex PCR. The D gene and trimming were derived from the DNA, and the V and J assignments and clone size from that table. The table has about 130,000 clones, roughly 83% seen once. The specimen sequenced was peripheral blood. The clonotype was recovered from a human donor in a cohort sampled during active COVID-19.

For the CDR3, the DNA is TGTGCCAGCAGCTTAGACGGGCTAATGGGGGGAGAGACCCAGTACTTC. Protein product: CASSLDGLMGGETQYF. This chain connects TRBV7-8 to TRBJ2-5; D is perhaps TRBD2 (6 bases). V was trimmed by 1 base and J by 4 bases, leaving 16 bases between them. The germline gives CDR1 SGHVS, CDR2 FQNEAQ. The CDR3 extends over 16 amino acids.